Below are 18 T cell receptor beta chains sequenced from a single sample in a study of T cells after yellow fever vaccination. Each CDR3 protein gets one entry after TCRdb re-called the 5' RACE reads with MiXCR. This table has more than 95,000 distinct CDR3 sequences, 7.4% appearing once. The sample in question was CD4+ T cells sorted from PBMCs, obtained 9 to 11 days after the first yellow fever vaccination. The source of these receptors is a young man who received the YFV17D yellow fever vaccine.

This clonotype was seen at least ten times. This chain links TRBV5-1 with TRBJ2-4; TRBD2 agrees at 7 bases. Per the germline V gene, CDR1 is SGHRS and CDR2 is YFSETQ. The trim removed 4 bases at V and 7 bases at J, leaving 11 bases unmatched. The CDR3 covers 15 residues. CDR3 sequence (DNA): TGCGCCAGCAGCACTACGGGGGAGGGGCTGAACATTCAGTACTTC. Encoded protein: CASSTTGEGLNIQYF. Full variable domain (missing parts from reference TRBV5-1 and TRBJ2-4): KAGVTQTPRYLIKTRGQQVTLSCSPISGHRSVSWYQQTPGQGLQFLFEYFSETQRNKGNFPGRFSGRQFSNSRSEMNVSTLELGDSALYLCASSTTGEGLNIQYFGAGTRLSVL.

Turning to this clonotype: A much more abundant neighbour one base away suggests this may be a read error. The chain uses TRBV7-2 and TRBJ2-3; D is possibly TRBD1 (6 bases). CDR3 size: 16 residues. Germline V gives CDR1 SGHTA, CDR2 FQGNSA. Deletions cut 3 bases from V and 5 bases from J, with 18 bases between. CDR3 sequence: CASSLSVLEDRDTQYF. The CDR3 nucleotides are TGTGCCAGCAGCTTGTCGGTCCTAGAGGACAGAGATACGCAGTATTTT. Combining the CDR3 with reference TRBV7-2 and TRBJ2-3 gives the whole variable domain GAGVSQSPSNKVTEKGKDVELRCDPISGHTALYWYRQSLGQGLEFLIYFQGNSAPDKSGLPSDRFSAERTGGSVSTLTIQRTQQEDSAVYLCASSLSVLEDRDTQYFGPGTRLTVL.

This clonotype was counted at least ten times. V and J are TRBV20-1 and TRBJ2-7; D uncertain. V lost 2 bases, J lost 0 bases, and 5 bases lay in between. Germline V lookup: CDR1 DFQATT, CDR2 SNEGSKA (reference sequence). CDR3 length equals 12 residues. The CDR3 sequence: CSARSHSYEQYV. As DNA, the CDR3 is TGCAGTGCTAGAAGCCACTCCTACGAGCAGTACGTC.

This clonotype was observed a few times. V usage is TRBV5-1 and J usage is TRBJ2-7, with 7 bases that match TRBD1. Germline CDR1 and CDR2: SGHRS and YFSETQ. V lost 0 bases, J lost 5 bases, and 8 bases stayed unmatched. The CDR3 sequence is 15 residues long. The CDR3 DNA sequence: TGCGCCAGCAGCTTGGGAGGGGGCGCGTTCAACGAGCAGTACTTC. This encodes CASSLGGGAFNEQYF.

In its sample, this clonotype was seen many times. V and J are TRBV7-2 and TRBJ2-5; 7 nucleotides agree with TRBD1. This CDR3 region has 14 residues. Losses at the gene ends were 1 base for V and 4 bases for J; bases not matched to a gene: 3. CDR1 is SGHTA, CDR2 FQGNSA, per germline. CDR3 nucleotides: TGTGCCAGCAGCTTAGAAAGGGGGCGAGAGACCCAGTACTTC. Translation gives CASSLERGRETQYF.

This rearrangement joins TRBV7-2 to TRBJ2-1; 8 bases match TRBD2. Losses at the gene ends were 4 bases for V and 9 bases for J; bases not matched to a gene: 11. CDR1 and CDR2 (germline): SGHTA, FQGNSA. This CDR3 is built from 15 residues. In DNA form, the CDR3 reads TGTGCCAGCAGCTCGGTCCCTAGCGGGCATTTTGAGCAGTTCTTC. It specifies CASSSVPSGHFEQFF.

This clonotype was detected ten times or more. The chain carries TRBV5-1 and TRBJ2-2, with 7 nucleotides matching TRBD1. CDR1 and CDR2 (germline): SGHRS, YFSETQ. Trimming at V came to 1 base and at J to 4 bases, leaving 4 bases not matched to a gene. CDR3 length: 15 residues. The CDR3 DNA reads TGCGCCAGCAGCTTGAGGACAGGAGCCACCGGGGAGCTGTTTTTT. This codes for CASSLRTGATGELFF.

This clonotype was seen at least ten times. The gene calls are TRBV12-3 or TRBV12-4 and TRBJ2-2, with D possibly matching TRBD1 (5 bases). V shed 3 bases and J shed 7 bases, with 12 bases lying between them. The CDR3 extends over 14 amino acids. The CDR3: CASSFGRDGGELFF. The CDR3 nucleotides read TGTGCCAGCAGTTTTGGCAGGGATGGCGGGGAGCTGTTTTTT.

Many counts were recorded for this clonotype. The chain links TRBV5-5 to TRBJ2-5; perhaps TRBD1 as D (5 bases). CDR3 size: 16 residues. The germline gives CDR1 SGHKS, CDR2 YYEKEE (reference sequence). V was trimmed by 1 base and J by 4 bases, leaving 17 bases between them. This CDR3 reads CASSLRAGIRRETQYF. The CDR3 bases are TGTGCCAGCAGCTTGAGGGCAGGGATTAGGCGAGAGACCCAGTACTTC.

To note about this clonotype: A clone one base away is much larger, so this may be a read error. In DNA, the CDR3 is TGTGCCAGCAGTTTAGGCAGAATCTATTGCTACACCTTC. Translating gives CASSLGRIYCYTF. This chain connects TRBV6-6 to TRBJ1-2, with no clear D. This CDR3 is 13 amino acids long. CDR1 and CDR2 from the germline V gene are MNHNY and SVGAGI (reference sequence).

The chain combines TRBV20-1 with TRBJ2-3; TRBD1 agrees at 7 bases. The germline V gene has CDR1 DFQATT and CDR2 SNEGSKA (reference sequence). J gave up 5 bases and V 6 bases, and 14 bases lay outside the gene matches. This CDR3 is built from 15 residues. The CDR3 bases are TGCAGTGCCAGCGAAGGACAGGCTCCCCGAGATACGCAGTATTTT. This codes for CSASEGQAPRDTQYF.

As to this clonotype: With a much larger clone just one base away, this may be a read error. The chain employs TRBV20-1 and TRBJ2-1, with TRBD2 identical over 12 bases. The CDR3 has 14 residues. From germline, CDR1 is DFQATT and CDR2 SNEGSKA (reference sequence). V shed 4 bases and J 6 bases; nucleotides not matched to a gene: 4. The CDR3 nucleotides are TGCAGTGCTATGCCTAGCGGGGGGGCCAATGAGCAGTTCTTC. As protein: CSAMPSGGANEQFF.

This clonotype was counted between two and nine times. V is TRBV28 and J is TRBJ2-7, with a tentative D call TRBD1 (6 bases). The CDR3 sequence is 13 residues long. Germline V gene sequence: CDR1 MDHEN, CDR2 SYDVKM. V shed 6 bases and J shed 1 base, with 10 bases lying between them. CDR3 sequence: CASSPGQSYEQYV. The CDR3 DNA follows: TGTGCCAGCAGCCCCGGACAGTCCTACGAGCAGTACGTC.

This clonotype was detected ten times or more. The CDR3 region has the DNA TGTGCCAGCACCCAACCCGGGACAGGGGCCAATGAGCAGTTCTTC. Its protein product is CASTQPGTGANEQFF. The chain couples TRBV28 to TRBJ2-1; 10 nucleotides line up with TRBD1. Germline trimming cut 7 bases from V and 6 bases from J; bases unmatched to any gene: 9. Per the germline V gene, CDR1 is MDHEN and CDR2 is SYDVKM. The CDR3 sequence is 15 residues long.

The chain uses TRBV30 and TRBJ1-2, with unresolved D. Germline lookup yields CDR1 GTSNPN and CDR2 SVGIG (reference sequence). The CDR3 covers 13 residues. V was shortened by 3 bases and J by 2 bases, with 10 bases between the two germline ends. CDR3 nucleotides: TGTGCCTGGAGCCAGATGGAGAACTATGGCTACACCTTC. Translation: CAWSQMENYGYTF.

About this clonotype: A single base separates this from a much larger clone, so it may be a read error. Because the CDR3 is missing its conserved closing phenylalanine or tryptophan, this is likely a read error. J is TRBJ2-3 and V is TRBV7-8; TRBD1 or TRBD2 may be the D gene (5 bases each). The germline V gene encodes CDR1 SGHVS and CDR2 FQNEAQ. The CDR3 runs to 20 residues. V was shortened by 4 bases and J by 2 bases, with 28 bases between the two germline ends. CDR3 nucleotide sequence: TGTGCCAGCAGCTCACCAGGAACAAACCGGGACCGCCGTAACACAGATACGCAGTATTTA. Its translation: CASSSPGTNRDRRNTDTQYL.

This clonotype was counted between two and nine times. The chain combines TRBV9 with TRBJ2-3; 8 nucleotides align to TRBD2. J lost 10 bases, V lost 3 bases, and 4 bases had no gene match. The CDR3 extends over 12 amino acids. Germline values: CDR1 SGDLS, CDR2 YYNGEE. The CDR3 region is CASSGSGGAQYF. The CDR3 DNA sequence: TGTGCCAGCAGCGGAAGCGGGGGTGCGCAGTATTTT.

This clonotype was seen more than once but under ten times. The rearrangement uses TRBV9 and TRBJ2-1; D is unresolved. The CDR3 consists of 11 residues. Germline V lookup: CDR1 SGDLS, CDR2 YYNGEE. V dropped 0 bases and J dropped 10 bases, with 5 bases sitting between them. The CDR3 sequence: CASSVEEEQFF. The CDR3 DNA is TGTGCCAGCAGCGTAGAGGAGGAGCAGTTCTTC.